Detailed here is one T cell receptor beta chain. Its antigen is not identified. Profiling relied on immunoSEQ multiplex PCR, and the TCRdb table lists in-frame clones only, not all of them. This table holds over 400,000 clones, 92% found once. This sample stems from a study of Ad26.COV2.S vaccination and SARS-CoV-2 variants. Study results and limitations: Vaccine and placebo recipients had similar non-spike TCR breadth. Measures of TCR breadth and depth may have fallen short of total T cell responses.

The treatment here: roughly 20 received Ad26.COV2.S at low or high dose, single or two shots; roughly five received placebo; per-sample allocation not given. Collection of the samples took place on day 63 after the first injection of vaccine or placebo. In Boston, the donor was an adult between 18-55 years of age. The germline V gene has CDR1 WSHSY and CDR2 SAAADI. V lost 4 bases, J lost 0 bases, and 2 bases stayed unmatched. The CDR3 covers 17 residues. Material: peripheral blood, obtained in a trial of Ad26.COV2.S vaccine versus placebo. The chain is built from TRBV10-2 and TRBJ2-1, with TRBD2 matching 14 bases. This receptor was obtained from a person between 18 and 60 years old who received the Ad26.COV2.S COVID-19 vaccine or a placebo. For the CDR3, the DNA is TGCGCCAGCAGTGGACTAGCGGGGGGGAGCTCCTACAATGAGCAGTTCTTC. Its translation is CASSGLAGGSSYNEQFF.